The next 18 T cell receptor beta chains were all read from a single sample in a study of blood T cells in healthy people across ages. The second PCR ran roughly 7 to 12 cycles with a sample-barcoded 5' primer and J-beta primers. Each CDR3 protein gets one entry after TCRdb re-called the 5' RACE reads with MiXCR. The table shows some 800,000 distinct CDR3 sequences, with roughly 25% occurring only once. The sample was also reused in another study, on T cells of mothers and their children.

The source material was blood. Receptor source: a boy younger than 18 in good health.

This clonotype was counted a single time. The V call is TRBV12-3 or TRBV12-4, the J call TRBJ2-2; 9 bases align to TRBD1. The CDR3 extends over 17 amino acids. Trimming cost V 3 bases and J 5 bases; bases outside gene matches: 10. The DNA for the CDR3 is TGTGCCAGCAGTTTTCCCATCGGGACAGGGAGGACCGGGGAGCTGTTTTTT. Translation gives CASSFPIGTGRTGELFF.

The chain recombines TRBV3-1 with TRBJ2-3; 9 bases fit TRBD2. CDR1 LGHDT and CDR2 YNNKEL come from the germline V gene (reference sequence). Trimming cost V 2 bases and J 2 bases; bases outside gene matches: 8. The CDR3 consists of 17 residues. CDR3 in DNA: TGTGCCAGCAGCCAAATCCTAGCGGGGACACCCACAGATACGCAGTATTTT. It encodes CASSQILAGTPTDTQYF.

The V gene is TRBV7-3, the J gene TRBJ2-6; 10 bases fit TRBD1. Germline V gene lookup returns CDR1 SGHTA and CDR2 FQGTGA. V lost 2 bases, J lost 0 bases, and 4 bases stayed unmatched. This CDR3 is 18 amino acids long. CDR3 amino acids: CASSLGTGASSGANVLTF. The DNA for the CDR3 is TGTGCCAGCAGCTTAGGGACAGGGGCTTCCTCTGGGGCCAACGTCCTGACTTTC.

The rearrangement links TRBV2 to TRBJ2-7, with 10 bases matching TRBD1. The trim removed 1 base at V and 4 bases at J, leaving 7 bases unmatched. CDR1 is SNHLY and CDR2 is FYNNEI in the germline V gene. The CDR3 totals 16 residues. As DNA, the CDR3 is TGTGCCAGCAGTGAAGAGACCCCGGGACAGGGGTACGAGCAGTACTTC. Protein: CASSEETPGQGYEQYF.

The chain links TRBV5-1 to TRBJ1-4; D uncertain. The CDR3 sequence is 15 residues long. Trimming removed 4 bases from V and 8 bases from J, with 18 bases in between. The V gene's germline CDR1 is SGHRS and CDR2 YFSETQ. The CDR3 is CASSPWGSRDEKLFF. CDR3 DNA sequence: TGCGCCAGCAGCCCCTGGGGTTCCCGCGACGAAAAACTGTTTTTT.

This chain joins TRBV7-9 and TRBJ1-1; no firm D call. The CDR3 is made up of 13 amino acids. V dropped 3 bases and J dropped 4 bases, with 9 bases sitting between them. Germline CDR1 is SEHNR and CDR2 is FQNEAQ (reference sequence). Written as DNA, the CDR3 is TGTGCCAGCAGCTTTTCCGACATCACTGAAGCTTTCTTT. This translates into CASSFSDITEAFF.

This clonotype has only a few counts. The rearrangement links TRBV27 to TRBJ1-1; 7 bases align to TRBD1. V lost 6 bases to trimming and J lost 5 bases; unmatched junction nucleotides: 12. From germline, CDR1 is MNHEY and CDR2 SMNVEV (reference sequence). The CDR3 covers 15 residues. The CDR3 spells CASRRLGGWVTEAFF. DNA for the CDR3: TGTGCCAGCAGACGTCTAGGGGGCTGGGTTACTGAAGCTTTCTTT.

For this clonotype: At one end, the junction sequence differs from germline, possibly due to a read error. The genes are TRBV5-1 and TRBJ2-5; 11 nucleotides align to TRBD2. The CDR3 totals 16 residues. The germline gives CDR1 SGHRS, CDR2 YFSETQ. The CDR3, as DNA: TGTGCCAGCAGCTTAGCTGGGACTAGCGGTCAAGAGACCCAGTACTTC. Amino acid sequence: CASSLAGTSGQETQYF.

J is TRBJ2-2 and V is TRBV3-1; the D is unclear. Germline CDR1 is LGHDT and CDR2 is YNNKEL (reference sequence). Trimming stripped 5 bases from V and 1 base from J, with 8 bases between. The CDR3 is 14 residues long. The CDR3, as DNA: TGTGCCAGCAGCTGGCTGGAGAACACCGGGGAGCTGTTTTTT. As protein: CASSWLENTGELFF.

V and J are TRBV4-3 and TRBJ1-4; D gene unclear. Trimming shortened V by 0 bases and J by 8 bases, and 10 bases separated the two germline ends. The CDR3 totals 14 residues. Germline CDR1 reads LGHNA; CDR2 reads YSLEER. CDR3 sequence reads: CASSQDPKGEKLFF. DNA for the CDR3: TGCGCCAGCAGCCAAGATCCCAAAGGAGAAAAACTGTTTTTT.

This clonotype was found once. J is TRBJ2-1 and V is TRBV6-5; 10 nucleotides agree with TRBD2. There are 17 residues in the CDR3. V shed 2 bases, J shed 8 bases, and the junction held 12 bases outside the gene matches. Germline CDR1 MNHEY, CDR2 SVGAGI. CDR3 coding DNA: TGTGCCAGCAGTTACAGGACCCCTAGCGGGAGAAGGGATGAGCAGTTCTTC. This encodes CASSYRTPSGRRDEQFF.

This clonotype appeared a few times. The chain joins TRBV29-1 to TRBJ2-2; 9 bases align to TRBD1. J was trimmed by 6 bases and V by 6 bases; bases with no gene match: 8. Germline CDR1 is SQVTM and CDR2 is ANQGSEA. The CDR3 totals 14 residues. CDR3 sequence (DNA): TGCAGCGTCGCCGGGACAGGGTTCGCCGGGGAGCTGTTTTTT. It codes for CSVAGTGFAGELFF.

The chain combines TRBV7-6 with TRBJ2-3; D not certain. Germline V lookup: CDR1 SGHVS, CDR2 FNYEAQ. Trimming cost V 2 bases and J 2 bases, with 11 bases left between them. The length of the CDR3 is 15 residues. DNA for the CDR3: TGTGCCAGCAGCTTATCAGCAATTCTCACAGATACGCAGTATTTT. Residues: CASSLSAILTDTQYF.

V usage is TRBV9 and J usage is TRBJ1-4; D remains unclear. V was cut by 2 bases and J by 4 bases, with 12 bases left in between. From germline, CDR1 is SGDLS and CDR2 YYNGEE. CDR3 length: 15 residues. CDR3 coding DNA: TGTGCCAGCAGCGTCCGGGGATCTCGTAATGAAAAACTGTTTTTT. Translation gives CASSVRGSRNEKLFF.

This clonotype came up a few times. The J gene is TRBJ1-2, the V gene TRBV12-3 or TRBV12-4; 9 nucleotides match TRBD1. CDR3 length: 12 residues. V gave up 10 bases and J gave up 5 bases; unmatched junction bases: 5. CDR3 nucleotides: TGTGCCACGCCGGACAGGGGATATGGCTACACCTTC. Its translation is CATPDRGYGYTF.

The V and J genes are TRBV7-9 and TRBJ1-1; tentatively, D is TRBD1 (6 bases). The length of the CDR3 is 16 residues. Trimming removed 6 bases from V and 1 base from J, with 18 bases in between. Germline CDR1 and CDR2: SEHNR and FQNEAQ (reference sequence). The CDR3 region has the DNA TGTGCCAGCAGAGCTAGAGGGGGGCCCACGAACACTGAAGCTTTCTTT. Its protein is CASRARGGPTNTEAFF.

The V gene is TRBV29-1, the J gene TRBJ2-4; TRBD2 matches 13 bases. Trimming took 7 bases from V and 7 from J; bases not matched to a gene: 4. This CDR3 is 13 amino acids long. Germline CDR1 and CDR2: SQVTM and ANQGSEA. The chain's CDR3 is CSGMTSGGNIQYF. CDR3 nucleotides: TGCAGCGGTATGACTAGCGGGGGGAACATTCAGTACTTC.

The J gene is TRBJ2-7, the V gene TRBV5-6; weak D call: TRBD1 (6 bases). The CDR3 contains 13 residues. The ends were cut back, 4 bases at V and 6 bases at J, with 14 bases in the middle. Per germline, CDR1 SGHDT and CDR2 YYEEEE. Written as DNA, the CDR3 is TGTGCCAGCAGCCCACGGACAGACGGCGAGCAGTACTTC. Translated: CASSPRTDGEQYF.